A selection of T cell receptor beta chains follows, all from one sample in a study of graft-versus-host responses after intestinal transplantation. Profiling relied on immunoSEQ multiplex PCR, and the TCRdb table lists in-frame clones only, not all of them. This table has roughly 98,000 clones, roughly 91% appearing once. These receptors' targets are unknown. The material was unstimulated CD8+ T cells sorted from spleen or lymph node cells, obtained before transplant. The receptors were gathered from a human donor who was the organ donor for an intestinal transplant. The CDR3 runs from the conserved cysteine through the conserved F or W. Fields, in order: CDR3 protein, CDR3 DNA, V gene, clone size, D gene, J gene. A D gene is named only where the DNA matches it firmly. Only part of the rows carry a size: once, few, many, or a class if the clone is expanded.

CDR3 protein: CASLGGRVYEQFF; CDR3 DNA: TGTGCCAGCTTGGGAGGGCGGGTCTATGAGCAGTTCTTC; V gene: TRBV11-1; clone size: -; D gene: TRBD2; J gene: TRBJ2-1
CDR3 protein: CACKQGAVNTEAFF; CDR3 DNA: TGTGCCTGCAAACAGGGGGCGGTGAACACTGAAGCTTTCTTT; V gene: TRBV30; clone size: -; D gene: TRBD1; J gene: TRBJ1-1
CDR3 protein: CASTRQGYNEQFF; CDR3 DNA: TGTGCCAGCACGAGACAGGGCTACAATGAGCAGTTCTTC; V gene: TRBV6-5; clone size: -; D gene: TRBD1; J gene: TRBJ2-1
CDR3 protein: CASSQSRGVRYGYTF; CDR3 DNA: TGTGCCAGCAGTCAAAGTCGGGGGGTGCGATATGGCTACACCTTC; V gene: TRBV28; clone size: -; D gene: -; J gene: TRBJ1-2
CDR3 protein: CASSEPRGPTLAEQYF; CDR3 DNA: TGTGCCAGCAGTGAACCCAGGGGGCCTACCTTAGCCGAGCAGTACTTC; V gene: TRBV6-1; clone size: once; D gene: TRBD1; J gene: TRBJ2-7
CDR3 protein: CASSVGQGDYEQYF; CDR3 DNA: TGTGCCAGCAGCGTAGGACAGGGAGACTACGAGCAGTACTTC; V gene: TRBV9; clone size: -; D gene: TRBD1; J gene: TRBJ2-7
CDR3 protein: CASSLGGNGKLFF; CDR3 DNA: TGTGCCAGCAGTTTAGGAGGTAATGGGAAACTGTTTTTT; V gene: TRBV28; clone size: -; D gene: -; J gene: TRBJ1-4
CDR3 protein: CASSVISGGAPGHYGYTF; CDR3 DNA: TGTGCCAGCAGCGTTATCTCGGGAGGGGCCCCCGGTCACTATGGCTACACCTTC; V gene: TRBV9; clone size: -; D gene: -; J gene: TRBJ1-2
CDR3 protein: CASSEVRGSAKNIQYF; CDR3 DNA: TGTGCCAGCAGTGAAGTCCGGGGGTCGGCCAAAAACATTCAGTACTTC; V gene: TRBV2; clone size: -; D gene: -; J gene: TRBJ2-4
CDR3 protein: CASSLLGPGNNEQFF; CDR3 DNA: TGTGCCAGCAGTTTATTGGGGCCAGGGAACAATGAGCAGTTCTTC; V gene: TRBV28; clone size: -; D gene: -; J gene: TRBJ2-1
CDR3 protein: CASTPGVGETQYF; CDR3 DNA: TGTGCCAGCACCCCGGGGGTGGGAGAGACCCAGTACTTC; V gene: TRBV14; clone size: -; D gene: -; J gene: TRBJ2-5
CDR3 protein: CASSVPSESAKNIQYF; CDR3 DNA: TGTGCCAGCAGTGTACCAAGCGAGTCTGCCAAAAACATTCAGTACTTC; V gene: TRBV2; clone size: -; D gene: -; J gene: TRBJ2-4
CDR3 protein: CASRAGQLNTEAFF; CDR3 DNA: TGTGCCAGCAGAGCAGGACAGCTGAACACTGAAGCTTTCTTT; V gene: TRBV5-4; clone size: -; D gene: -; J gene: TRBJ1-1
CDR3 protein: CASSVGTSGNYEQYF; CDR3 DNA: TGTGCCAGCAGCGTAGGGACTAGCGGGAACTACGAGCAGTACTTC; V gene: TRBV9; clone size: -; D gene: TRBD2; J gene: TRBJ2-7
CDR3 protein: CASSAPGTSTDTQYF; CDR3 DNA: TGTGCCAGCAGCGCCCCCGGGACTAGCACAGATACGCAGTATTTT; V gene: TRBV9; clone size: -; D gene: -; J gene: TRBJ2-3
CDR3 protein: CASRGDWRYEQYF; CDR3 DNA: TGTGCCAGCAGGGGGGACTGGAGATACGAGCAGTACTTC; V gene: TRBV5-8; clone size: -; D gene: -; J gene: TRBJ2-7
CDR3 protein: CASSAGGENNEQFF; CDR3 DNA: TGTGCCAGCAGTGCGGGCGGGGAGAACAATGAGCAGTTCTTC; V gene: TRBV6-4; clone size: -; D gene: -; J gene: TRBJ2-1
CDR3 protein: CASSHIQGGKGYTF; CDR3 DNA: TGTGCTAGCAGCCACATTCAGGGAGGTAAGGGATACACCTTC; V gene: TRBV7-7; clone size: -; D gene: -; J gene: TRBJ1-2
CDR3 protein: CASSLSDEQFF; CDR3 DNA: TGTGCCAGCAGTTTGAGTGATGAGCAGTTCTTC; V gene: TRBV28; clone size: -; D gene: -; J gene: TRBJ2-1
CDR3 protein: CASSEWSRADTQYF; CDR3 DNA: TGTGCCAGCAGTGAATGGTCCCGGGCAGATACGCAGTATTTT; V gene: TRBV25-1; clone size: -; D gene: -; J gene: TRBJ2-3
CDR3 protein: CASSVDPAGLADIQYF; CDR3 DNA: TGTGCCAGCAGCGTAGATCCAGCGGGGTTAGCAGACATTCAGTACTTC; V gene: TRBV9; clone size: once; D gene: TRBD2; J gene: TRBJ2-4
CDR3 protein: CASSLEGGGGQPQHF; CDR3 DNA: TGCGCCAGCAGCTTGGAGGGTGGCGGAGGCCAGCCCCAGCATTTT; V gene: TRBV5-1; clone size: -; D gene: -; J gene: TRBJ1-5
CDR3 protein: CASSGHLVSYNEQFF; CDR3 DNA: TGTGCCAGCAGCGGGCATTTGGTCTCCTACAATGAGCAGTTCTTC; V gene: TRBV4-2; clone size: -; D gene: -; J gene: TRBJ2-1
CDR3 protein: CASSISRNNEQFF; CDR3 DNA: TGTGCCAGCAGCATTTCGAGGAACAATGAGCAGTTCTTC; V gene: TRBV27; clone size: -; D gene: -; J gene: TRBJ2-1
CDR3 protein: CASRDRSFFETIYF; CDR3 DNA: TGTGCCAGTAGGGACAGATCCTTTTTTGAGACCATATATTTT; V gene: TRBV19; clone size: -; D gene: -; J gene: TRBJ1-3
CDR3 protein: CASSTRRDYHYEQYF; CDR3 DNA: TGTGCCAGCAGTACGCGCCGGGACTACCACTACGAGCAGTACTTC; V gene: TRBV6-5; clone size: -; D gene: TRBD2; J gene: TRBJ2-7
CDR3 protein: CATSGERNQPQHF; CDR3 DNA: TGTGCCACGTCAGGGGAGCGCAATCAGCCCCAGCATTTT; V gene: TRBV27; clone size: -; D gene: -; J gene: TRBJ1-5
CDR3 protein: CASSLADRADPEAFF; CDR3 DNA: TGTGCCAGTAGTCTGGCCGACAGGGCGGACCCGGAGGCTTTCTTT; V gene: TRBV19; clone size: -; D gene: TRBD1; J gene: TRBJ1-1
CDR3 protein: CASSLASGPGELFF; CDR3 DNA: TGCGCCAGCAGCTTGGCCAGTGGGCCCGGGGAGCTGTTTTTT; V gene: TRBV5-1; clone size: once; D gene: -; J gene: TRBJ2-2
CDR3 protein: CASSASDTGRQPQHF; CDR3 DNA: TGTGCCAGCAGCGCATCGGACACGGGCAGACAGCCCCAGCATTTT; V gene: TRBV9; clone size: once; D gene: -; J gene: TRBJ1-5
CDR3 protein: CASSQDRLALQETQYF; CDR3 DNA: TGCGCCAGCAGCCAAGATCGACTAGCACTCCAAGAGACCCAGTACTTC; V gene: TRBV4-1; clone size: -; D gene: TRBD2; J gene: TRBJ2-5
CDR3 protein: CASSLGRGAEQYF; CDR3 DNA: TGTGCCAGCAGCTTAGGGCGTGGGGCCGAGCAGTACTTC; V gene: TRBV11-2; clone size: -; D gene: -; J gene: TRBJ2-7
CDR3 protein: CASSSRQGATYEQYF; CDR3 DNA: TGTGCCAGCAGTTCCCGGCAGGGGGCCACCTACGAGCAGTACTTC; V gene: TRBV27; clone size: -; D gene: TRBD1; J gene: TRBJ2-7
CDR3 protein: CASSLLPYNEQFF; CDR3 DNA: TGTGCCAGCAGTTTACTCCCGTACAATGAGCAGTTCTTC; V gene: TRBV27; clone size: -; D gene: -; J gene: TRBJ2-1
CDR3 protein: CASSHPVLAGTPYEQYF; CDR3 DNA: TGTGCCAGCAGCCACCCCGTCCTAGCGGGGACGCCCTACGAGCAGTACTTC; V gene: TRBV4-2; clone size: -; D gene: TRBD2; J gene: TRBJ2-7
CDR3 protein: CASSLGTGGYTF; CDR3 DNA: TGTGCCAGCAGCTTAGGGACAGGAGGCTACACCTTC; V gene: TRBV11-2; clone size: -; D gene: TRBD1; J gene: TRBJ1-2
CDR3 protein: CASSSRNTRTQYF; CDR3 DNA: TGTGCCAGCAGCTCCCGAAATACTAGAACGCAGTATTTT; V gene: TRBV9; clone size: -; D gene: -; J gene: TRBJ2-3
CDR3 protein: CASGFWGDPWVGWAEQFF; CDR3 DNA: TGTGCTAGTGGTTTTTGGGGGGACCCTTGGGTAGGTTGGGCTGAGCAGTTCTTC; V gene: TRBV12-5; clone size: -; D gene: -; J gene: TRBJ2-1
CDR3 protein: CASSLGIETGAGNTIYF; CDR3 DNA: TGTGCCAGCAGCTTAGGGATAGAGACAGGGGCTGGAAACACCATATATTTT; V gene: TRBV7-8; clone size: -; D gene: TRBD1; J gene: TRBJ1-3
CDR3 protein: CASSYGTGSNEQFF; CDR3 DNA: TGTGCCAGCAGTTACGGGACAGGGAGTAATGAGCAGTTCTTC; V gene: TRBV6-5; clone size: -; D gene: TRBD1; J gene: TRBJ2-1
CDR3 protein: CASSSTGSAYGYTF; CDR3 DNA: TGTGCCAGCAGTTCGACAGGGTCGGCCTATGGCTACACCTTC; V gene: TRBV27; clone size: -; D gene: TRBD1; J gene: TRBJ1-2
CDR3 protein: CASSLSGWEGNTGELFF; CDR3 DNA: TGTGCCAGCAGCTTAAGTGGTTGGGAGGGTAACACCGGGGAGCTGTTTTTT; V gene: TRBV11-3; clone size: -; D gene: TRBD2; J gene: TRBJ2-2